The 27 T cell receptor beta chains in this list originate from one sample, sequenced in a study of blood T cell repertoires in COVID-19. Clones were sequenced by immunoSEQ multiplex PCR, and TCRdb holds only the in-frame ones, with some missing. This sample carries hundreds of thousands of clones, around 86% of them seen once, and the ten largest clones take 13%. Sequenced material: peripheral blood. The receptors were sampled from a human donor in a cohort sampled during active COVID-19.

The chain employs TRBV7-3 and TRBJ2-3, with D perhaps matching TRBD1 (6 bases). The CDR3 extends over 15 amino acids. Germline CDR1 reads SGHTA; CDR2 reads FQGTGA. V lost 4 bases to trimming and J lost 1 base, with 12 bases between them. CDR3 protein: CASSSSGQGTDTQYF. The DNA for the CDR3 is TGTGCCAGCAGCTCCTCGGGACAAGGCACAGATACGCAGTATTTT.

The chain couples TRBV27 to TRBJ2-2, with 8 positions matching TRBD1. The V gene's germline CDR1 is MNHEY and CDR2 SMNVEV (reference sequence). This CDR3 has 16 amino acids. V shed 5 bases, J shed 3 bases, and the junction held 8 bases outside the gene matches. This chain's CDR3 is CASSRGGQGYTGELFF. CDR3 DNA: TGTGCCAGCAGTAGGGGCGGACAGGGATACACCGGGGAGCTGTTTTTT.

The CDR3 sequence: CASSQERGSDSLSGNTIYF. The CDR3 DNA reads as TGCGCCAGCAGCCAAGAGCGGGGGTCGGACAGCCTCTCTGGAAACACCATATATTTT. The chain has TRBV4-3 and TRBJ1-3; perhaps TRBD1 as D (6 bases). The V and J ends lost 0 bases and 0 bases respectively, with 18 bases between them. Looked up from germline, CDR1 is LGHNA and CDR2 is YSLEER. The length of the CDR3 is 19 residues.

This clone was seen a handful of times. The V call is TRBV3-1 (or the pseudogene TRBV3-2), the J call TRBJ1-3, with a weak D call TRBD1 (5 bases). Trimming shortened V by 0 bases and J by 9 bases, and 12 bases separated the two germline ends. The CDR3 sequence is 14 residues long. The germline gives CDR1 LGHDT, CDR2 YNNKEL (reference sequence). The CDR3 protein is CASSQEGAGITIYF. The CDR3 region has the DNA TGTGCCAGCAGCCAAGAAGGGGCAGGGATCACCATATATTTT.

This clone was counted once. The genes are TRBV6-5 and TRBJ2-3, with TRBD2 identical over 9 bases. V dropped 6 bases and J dropped 6; count of bases not matched to a gene: 1. The CDR3 is 12 residues long. The germline gives CDR1 MNHEY, CDR2 SVGAGI. The CDR3 DNA reads TGTGCCAGCAGGCTAGCGGGGGATACGCAGTATTTT. Protein product: CASRLAGDTQYF.

CDR3 in amino acids: CASSLGQGTHQETQYF. The CDR3 DNA follows: TGTGCCAGCAGCTTGGGACAGGGGACCCACCAAGAGACCCAGTACTTC. The chain employs TRBV5-6 and TRBJ2-5, with 8 positions matching TRBD1. The V segment lost 0 bases and the J segment 0 bases; nucleotides outside the gene matches: 4. The CDR3 totals 16 residues. The germline CDR1 and CDR2 sequences are SGHDT and YYEEEE.

This chain connects TRBV28 to TRBJ2-5, with unresolved D. Trimming pared 2 bases from V and 5 bases from J, leaving 15 bases between. Germline V gives CDR1 MDHEN, CDR2 SYDVKM. There are 15 residues in the CDR3. The CDR3 protein is CASSLRTGSQETQYF. The CDR3 DNA is TGTGCCAGCAGTTTACGCACCGGGTCCCAGGAGACCCAGTACTTC.

This rearrangement joins TRBV29-1 to TRBJ1-1, with a weak D call TRBD1 (6 bases). Trimming took off 5 bases at V and 5 bases at J, with 21 bases between the two ends. CDR1 and CDR2 from the germline V gene are SQVTM and ANQGSEA. This CDR3 is built from 15 residues. As DNA, the CDR3 is TGCAGCGTTCCCTCCGGGACACTCGAGGTTACTGAAGCTTTCTTT. Translated, it gives CSVPSGTLEVTEAFF. Looking up the rest from reference TRBV29-1 and TRBJ1-1 gives the full variable domain: SAVISQKPSRDICQRGTSLTIQCQVDSQVTMMFWYRQQPGQSLTLIATANQGSEATYESGFVIDKFPISRPNLTFSTLTVSNMSPEDSSIYLCSVPSGTLEVTEAFFGQGTRLTVV.

The chain carries TRBV29-1 and TRBJ2-5, with a weak D call TRBD1 (5 bases). CDR3 length equals 13 residues. Germline CDR1 and CDR2: SQVTM and ANQGSEA. Between the trimmed V and J ends, which lost 1 base and 5 bases, there was a span of 11 bases. The CDR3 DNA follows: TGCAGCGTTGAAGGGAACAAGGGGGAGACCCAGTACTTC. This translates into CSVEGNKGETQYF.

The V gene is TRBV27, the J gene TRBJ2-7; a weak D match, TRBD2 (6 bases). Germline CDR1 and CDR2: MNHEY and SMNVEV (reference sequence). The CDR3 consists of 16 residues. Trimming left V 2 bases short and J 3 bases short, with 17 bases between. DNA of the CDR3: TGTGCCAGCAGTTTAGGCGGGAACTATCCCGACTACGAGCAGTACTTC. This sequence encodes CASSLGGNYPDYEQYF.

This chain links TRBV19 with TRBJ2-5; 8 nucleotides align to TRBD2. CDR1 is LNHDA, CDR2 SQIVND, per germline (reference sequence). The CDR3 length is 16 residues. V was clipped by 6 bases and J by 3 bases; unmatched bases: 12. The CDR3 sequence is CASRTTSLAGKETQYF. In DNA, the CDR3 is TGTGCCAGTAGGACCACGTCTTTAGCGGGGAAAGAGACCCAGTACTTC.

The chain combines TRBV12-5 with TRBJ1-5; 11 bases match TRBD1. Germline V gene sequence: CDR1 LGHNT, CDR2 FRNRAP. Germline trimming cut 3 bases from V and 6 bases from J; bases unmatched to any gene: 7. This CDR3 contains 16 residues. DNA of the CDR3: TGTGCTAGTGGTTTCGGGGACAGGGGGGATTTTCAGCCCCAGCATTTT. The encoded protein is CASGFGDRGDFQPQHF. The full variable domain, rest sourced from reference TRBV12-5 and TRBJ1-5, is DARVTQTPRHKVTEMGQEVTMRCQPILGHNTVFWYRQTMMQGLELLAYFRNRAPLDDSGMPKDRFSAEMPDATLATLKIQPSEPRDSAVYFCASGFGDRGDFQPQHFGDGTRLSIL.

This clone was counted only a few times. The rearrangement links TRBV27 to TRBJ1-4; possible D gene TRBD1, 5 bases. V gave up 6 bases and J gave up 3 bases, with 17 bases separating them. The CDR3 contains 16 residues. The germline V gene encodes CDR1 MNHEY and CDR2 SMNVEV (reference sequence). This CDR3 is CASRREGAASNEKLFF. The CDR3 DNA is TGTGCCAGCAGACGCGAAGGGGCAGCCTCTAATGAAAAACTGTTTTTT.

The genes are TRBV5-1 and TRBJ2-1, with 11 bases aligning to TRBD1. The germline V gene encodes CDR1 SGHRS and CDR2 YFSETQ. CDR3 length: 15 residues. V lost 1 base, J lost 8 bases, and 5 bases stayed unmatched. DNA of the CDR3: TGCGCCAGCAGCTTGACGTGGACAGGGGGCCATGAGCAGTTCTTC. Protein product: CASSLTWTGGHEQFF.

This clone was seen only once. The chain combines TRBV2 with TRBJ1-2; the D is unclear. This CDR3 region has 11 residues. Looked up from germline, CDR1 is SNHLY and CDR2 is FYNNEI. Trimming removed 7 bases at V and 6 bases at J, with 9 bases between. CDR3 nucleotides: TGTGCCAGCAACCCCGGAGATGGCTACACCTTC. Translated, it gives CASNPGDGYTF.

The rearrangement links TRBV5-1 to TRBJ2-3; possible D gene TRBD2, 6 bases. There are 14 residues in the CDR3. Germline V gene sequence: CDR1 SGHRS, CDR2 YFSETQ. Trimming took off 0 bases at V and 8 bases at J, with 13 bases between the two ends. The CDR3 region has the DNA TGCGCCAGCAGCTTGGCCAGGTGGAGGGGTACGCAGTATTTT. Amino acids: CASSLARWRGTQYF.

CDR3 DNA: TGCGCCAGCAGTGAACAGCAAGCCACTGAAGCTTTCTTT. It specifies CASSEQQATEAFF. The rearrangement uses TRBV10-2 and TRBJ1-1; unclear D gene. The CDR3 extends over 13 amino acids. Trimming removed 3 bases from V and 4 bases from J, with 9 bases in between. CDR1 WSHSY and CDR2 SAAADI come from the germline V gene.

This chain links TRBV24-1 with TRBJ2-2, with a possible D match to TRBD1 (6 bases). There are 15 residues in the CDR3. V lost 3 bases and J lost 4, with 11 bases in between. The germline gives CDR1 KGHDR, CDR2 SFDVKD. The CDR3 sequence: CATSDARGTTGELFF. The CDR3 DNA reads TGTGCCACCAGTGATGCCAGGGGAACCACCGGGGAGCTGTTTTTT.

J is TRBJ2-3 and V is TRBV27; 10 bases fit TRBD2. Germline V gene lookup returns CDR1 MNHEY and CDR2 SMNVEV (reference sequence). V trimming: 8 bases; J trimming: 2 bases; junction bases outside the gene matches: 13. The CDR3 consists of 17 residues. The CDR3 region is CASAFSGRQAYTDTQYF. The CDR3 DNA follows: TGTGCCAGCGCATTTAGCGGGAGGCAGGCCTACACAGATACGCAGTATTTT.

The V call is TRBV28, the J call TRBJ1-2; D perhaps matches TRBD1 (6 bases). The CDR3 length is 14 residues. Germline lookup yields CDR1 MDHEN and CDR2 SYDVKM. With 6 bases removed from V and 5 bases from J, the gap between germline ends came to 16 bases. The CDR3 reads CASRRVQGLYGYTF. CDR3 coding DNA: TGTGCCAGCAGGAGAGTCCAGGGGCTGTATGGCTACACCTTC.

This clone has just one count. This chain links TRBV7-2 with TRBJ1-2, with D possibly being TRBD1 (6 bases). The V end was cut by 5 bases, the J end by 8 bases, with 15 bases between. Germline loops: CDR1 SGHTA, CDR2 FQGNSA. The CDR3 length is 13 residues. CDR3 coding DNA: TGTGCCAGCAGCGGAAACAGGGTCGAAGGCTACACCTTC. Translation gives CASSGNRVEGYTF.

This clone showed up just once. This chain joins TRBV7-8 and TRBJ1-2, with D unresolved. Germline V gene lookup returns CDR1 SGHVS and CDR2 FQNEAQ. The CDR3 runs 12 residues. Between the trimmed V and J ends, which lost 1 base and 7 bases, there was a span of 7 bases. CDR3 protein: CASSLDAGGYTF. CDR3 bases: TGTGCCAGCAGCTTAGACGCGGGTGGCTACACCTTC.

The chain is built from TRBV11-3 and TRBJ2-3; 10 bases map to TRBD2. V dropped 4 bases and J dropped 3; count of bases not matched to a gene: 4. The CDR3 contains 15 residues. Germline CDR1 is SGHNT and CDR2 is YENEEA. As DNA, the CDR3 is TGTGCCAGCAGCTCTAGCGGGGGACGAACAGATACGCAGTATTTT. The encoded protein is CASSSSGGRTDTQYF.

In its sample, this clone was seen once. The chain employs TRBV5-4 and TRBJ2-1; 9 positions match TRBD2. This CDR3 is built from 16 residues. Germline CDR1 reads SGHNT; CDR2 reads YYREEE (reference sequence). V lost 10 bases and J lost 4; bases outside the gene matches: 15. The CDR3 region is CAAAPPTSGSYNEQFF. The CDR3 coding sequence is TGTGCCGCCGCTCCCCCCACTAGCGGGTCTTACAATGAGCAGTTCTTC.

The chain is built from TRBV27 and TRBJ1-1; unclear D gene. The CDR3 runs to 14 residues. Trimming shortened V by 6 bases and J by 2 bases, and 13 bases separated the two germline ends. Germline CDR1 and CDR2: MNHEY and SMNVEV (reference sequence). DNA of the CDR3: TGTGCCAGCAGCAAAGCCCCCCAAAACACTGAAGCTTTCTTT. This gives the protein CASSKAPQNTEAFF.

This chain joins TRBV7-6 and TRBJ2-7, with TRBD2 as a possible D gene (6 bases). CDR1 and CDR2 from the germline V gene are SGHVS and FNYEAQ. This CDR3 comprises 15 residues. V was shortened by 1 base and J by 9 bases, with 19 bases between the two germline ends. The DNA for the CDR3 is TGTGCCAGCAGCTTAGGTTGGGGGGACCCGAACGGGCAGTACTTC. Translated: CASSLGWGDPNGQYF.

The rearrangement uses TRBV5-1 and TRBJ1-1; the match to TRBD1 covers 10 bases. Unmatched junction bases numbered 6, after V lost 0 bases and J lost 1 base. CDR1 and CDR2 (germline): SGHRS, YFSETQ. The CDR3 is 17 amino acids. Here the CDR3 reads CASSLVRTGGPNTEAFF. For the CDR3, the DNA is TGCGCCAGCAGCTTGGTTCGGACAGGGGGGCCGAACACTGAAGCTTTCTTT.